The following is a T cell receptor (beta chain) sequence with its context. This entry comes from a study of blood T cell repertoires in COVID-19. Overall study: Acute and convalescent COVID-19 specimens originated in the United States, Italy and Spain. In each case, the material was cDNA or gDNA derived from T cells, B-cell-depleted T cells, or PBMCs.

The germline V gene encodes CDR1 SGHTA and CDR2 FQGNSA. The CDR3 length is 15 residues. V gave up 4 bases and J gave up 2 bases; unmatched junction bases: 5. Data came from immunoSEQ multiplex PCR; TCRdb stores just in-frame clones and leaves some out. The sample carries about 47,000 clones, 68% recorded once. The V call is TRBV7-2, the J call TRBJ2-7; the match to TRBD2 covers 10 bases. The receptor was isolated from a woman between 65 and 79 years old with acute or convalescent COVID-19. Sequencing was carried out using peripheral blood. The CDR3 sequence is CASSWLAGGAYEQYF. DNA of the CDR3: TGTGCCAGCAGCTGGTTAGCGGGAGGCGCCTACGAGCAGTACTTC.